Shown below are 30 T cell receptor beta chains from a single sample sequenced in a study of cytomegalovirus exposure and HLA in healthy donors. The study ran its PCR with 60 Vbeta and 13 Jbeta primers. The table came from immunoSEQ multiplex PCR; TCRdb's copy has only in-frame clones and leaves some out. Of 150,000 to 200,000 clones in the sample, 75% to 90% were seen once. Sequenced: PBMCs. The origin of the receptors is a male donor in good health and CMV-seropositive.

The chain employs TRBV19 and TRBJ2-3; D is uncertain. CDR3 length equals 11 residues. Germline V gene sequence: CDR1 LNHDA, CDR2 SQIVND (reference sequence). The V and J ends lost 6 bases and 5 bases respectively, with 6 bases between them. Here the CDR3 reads CASRNQDTQYF. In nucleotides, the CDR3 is TGTGCCAGTAGAAATCAAGATACGCAGTATTTT.

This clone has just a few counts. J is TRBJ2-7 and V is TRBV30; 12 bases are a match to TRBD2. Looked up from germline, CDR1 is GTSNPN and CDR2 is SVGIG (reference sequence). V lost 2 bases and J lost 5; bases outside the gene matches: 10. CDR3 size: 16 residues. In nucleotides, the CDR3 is TGTGCCTGGAGTCCTCCTAGCGGGAGGGCCCTTAACGAGCAGTACTTC. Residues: CAWSPPSGRALNEQYF.

The CDR3 protein is CASSLEQGRLGHYGYTF. The CDR3 DNA reads TGCGCCAGCAGCTTGGAGCAGGGAAGGCTTGGGCACTATGGCTACACCTTC. The chain recombines TRBV5-1 with TRBJ1-2; D possibly corresponds to TRBD1 (5 bases). V lost 0 bases to trimming and J lost 3 bases, with 18 bases between them. Germline V gives CDR1 SGHRS, CDR2 YFSETQ. The CDR3 runs 17 residues. The full variable domain, its missing parts supplied by reference TRBV5-1 and TRBJ1-2, is KAGVTQTPRYLIKTRGQQVTLSCSPISGHRSVSWYQQTPGQGLQFLFEYFSETQRNKGNFPGRFSGRQFSNSRSEMNVSTLELGDSALYLCASSLEQGRLGHYGYTFGSGTRLTVV.

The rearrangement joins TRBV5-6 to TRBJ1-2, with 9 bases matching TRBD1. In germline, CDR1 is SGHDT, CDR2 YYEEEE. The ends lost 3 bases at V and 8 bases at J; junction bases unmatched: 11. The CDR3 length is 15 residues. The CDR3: CASSYGTGKLGGYTF. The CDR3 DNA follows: TGTGCCAGCAGCTATGGGACAGGGAAGTTAGGCGGCTACACCTTC.

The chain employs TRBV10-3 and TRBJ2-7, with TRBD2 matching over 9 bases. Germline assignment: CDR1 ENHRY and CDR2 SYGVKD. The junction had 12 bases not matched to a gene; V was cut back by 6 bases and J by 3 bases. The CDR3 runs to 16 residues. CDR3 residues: CAISPLTSGGVYEQYF. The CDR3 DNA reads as TGTGCCATCAGCCCGTTGACTAGCGGAGGGGTCTACGAGCAGTACTTC.

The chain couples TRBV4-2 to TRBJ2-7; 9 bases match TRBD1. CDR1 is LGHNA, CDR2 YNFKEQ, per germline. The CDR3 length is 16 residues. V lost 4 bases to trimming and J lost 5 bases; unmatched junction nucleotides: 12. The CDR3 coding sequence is TGTGCCAGCAGCCGTAGCGTGGGACAGGGCGTCAACGAGCAGTACTTC. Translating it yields CASSRSVGQGVNEQYF.

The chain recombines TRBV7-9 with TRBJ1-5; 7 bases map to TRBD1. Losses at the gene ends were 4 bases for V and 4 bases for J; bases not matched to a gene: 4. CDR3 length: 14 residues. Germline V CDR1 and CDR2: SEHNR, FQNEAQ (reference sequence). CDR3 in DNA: TGTGCCAGCAGCTCCGACAGGGTGAATCAGCCCCAGCATTTT. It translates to CASSSDRVNQPQHF.

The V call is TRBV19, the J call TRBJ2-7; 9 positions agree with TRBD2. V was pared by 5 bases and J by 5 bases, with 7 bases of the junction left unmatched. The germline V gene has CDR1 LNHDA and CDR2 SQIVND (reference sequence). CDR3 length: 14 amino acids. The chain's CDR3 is CASSVSGGTNEQYF. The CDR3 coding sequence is TGTGCCAGTAGTGTGAGCGGGGGGACTAACGAGCAGTACTTC.

The CDR3 protein is CASSPFQGDQPQHF. In DNA form, the CDR3 reads TGTGCCAGCTCACCCTTCCAGGGTGACCAGCCCCAGCATTTT. This chain connects TRBV18 to TRBJ1-5, with a weak D call TRBD1 (5 bases). Trimming removed 3 bases from V and 7 bases from J, with 13 bases in between. The germline gives CDR1 KGHSH, CDR2 LQKENI. The CDR3 has 14 residues.

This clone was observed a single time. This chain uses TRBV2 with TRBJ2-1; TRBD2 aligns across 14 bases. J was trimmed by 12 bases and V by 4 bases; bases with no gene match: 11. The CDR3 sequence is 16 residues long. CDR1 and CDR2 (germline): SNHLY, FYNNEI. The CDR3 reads CASSGRGLAGGKGQFF. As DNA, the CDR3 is TGTGCCAGCAGTGGACGAGGACTAGCGGGAGGAAAAGGGCAGTTCTTC.

The CDR3 is CSGRQDSITDTQYF. The CDR3 DNA follows: TGCAGCGGGCGGCAGGACTCCATCACAGATACGCAGTATTTT. The V gene is TRBV29-1, the J gene TRBJ2-3; the D gene is possibly TRBD2 (5 bases). V lost 7 bases and J lost 2, with 16 bases in between. The germline V gene encodes CDR1 SQVTM and CDR2 ANQGSEA. The CDR3 has 14 amino acids.

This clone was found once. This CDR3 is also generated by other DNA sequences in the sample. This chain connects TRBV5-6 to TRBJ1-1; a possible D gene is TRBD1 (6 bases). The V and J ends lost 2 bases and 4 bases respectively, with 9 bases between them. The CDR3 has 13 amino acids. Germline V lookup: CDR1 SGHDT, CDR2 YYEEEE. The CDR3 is CASSFQGGTEAFF. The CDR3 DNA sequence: TGTGCCAGCAGCTTCCAAGGGGGCACTGAAGCTTTCTTT. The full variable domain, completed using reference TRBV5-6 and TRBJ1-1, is DAGVTQSPTHLIKTRGQQVTLRCSPKSGHDTVSWYQQALGQGPQFIFQYYEEEERQRGNFPDRFSGHQFPNYSSELNVNALLLGDSALYLCASSFQGGTEAFFGQGTRLTVV.

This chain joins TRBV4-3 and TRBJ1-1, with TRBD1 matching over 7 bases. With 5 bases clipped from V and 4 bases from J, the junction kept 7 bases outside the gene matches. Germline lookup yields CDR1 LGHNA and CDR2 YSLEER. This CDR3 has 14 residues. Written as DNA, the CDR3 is TGCGCCAGCAGCACATACAGGGGTGGCACTGAAGCTTTCTTT. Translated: CASSTYRGGTEAFF.

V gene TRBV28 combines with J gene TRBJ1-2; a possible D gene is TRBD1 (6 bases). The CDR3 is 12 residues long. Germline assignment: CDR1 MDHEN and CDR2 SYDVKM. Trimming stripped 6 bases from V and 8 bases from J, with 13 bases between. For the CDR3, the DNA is TGTGCCAGCAGGCCCGGGGGGCCCGGCTACACCTTC. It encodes CASRPGGPGYTF.

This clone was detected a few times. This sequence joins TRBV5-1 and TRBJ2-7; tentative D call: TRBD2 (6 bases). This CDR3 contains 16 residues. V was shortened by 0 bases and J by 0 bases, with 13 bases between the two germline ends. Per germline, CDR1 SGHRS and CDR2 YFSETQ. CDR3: CASSLVERRDSYEQYF. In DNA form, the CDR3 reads TGCGCCAGCAGCTTGGTCGAGCGGAGGGACTCCTACGAGCAGTACTTC. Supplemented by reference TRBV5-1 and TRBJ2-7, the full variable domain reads KAGVTQTPRYLIKTRGQQVTLSCSPISGHRSVSWYQQTPGQGLQFLFEYFSETQRNKGNFPGRFSGRQFSNSRSEMNVSTLELGDSALYLCASSLVERRDSYEQYFGPGTRLTVT.

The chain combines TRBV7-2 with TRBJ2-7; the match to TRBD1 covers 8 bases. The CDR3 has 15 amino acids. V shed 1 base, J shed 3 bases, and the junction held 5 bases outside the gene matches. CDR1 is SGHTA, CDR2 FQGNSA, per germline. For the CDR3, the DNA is TGTGCCAGCAGCTTAGAGCCAGGGGGCCTCTACGAGCAGTACTTC. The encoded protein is CASSLEPGGLYEQYF.

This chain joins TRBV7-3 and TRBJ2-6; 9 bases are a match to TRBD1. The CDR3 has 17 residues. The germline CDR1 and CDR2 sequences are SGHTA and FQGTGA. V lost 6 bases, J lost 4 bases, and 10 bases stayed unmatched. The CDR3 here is CASSHKNRGQGANVLTF. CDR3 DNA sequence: TGTGCCAGCAGTCACAAAAACAGGGGGCAAGGGGCCAACGTCCTGACTTTC.

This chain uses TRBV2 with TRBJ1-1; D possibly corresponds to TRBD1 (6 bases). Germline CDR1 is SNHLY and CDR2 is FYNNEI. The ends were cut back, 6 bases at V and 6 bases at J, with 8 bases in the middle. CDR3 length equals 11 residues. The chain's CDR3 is CASRGGAEAFF. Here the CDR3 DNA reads TGTGCCAGCAGAGGGGGGGCTGAAGCTTTCTTT.

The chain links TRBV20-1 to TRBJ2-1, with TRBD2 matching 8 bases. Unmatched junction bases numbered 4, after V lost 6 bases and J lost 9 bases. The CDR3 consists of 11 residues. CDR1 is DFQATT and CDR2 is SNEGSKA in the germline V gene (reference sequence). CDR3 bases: TGCAGTGCCGGGGGGGCGGTTGAGCAGTTCTTC. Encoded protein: CSAGGAVEQFF.

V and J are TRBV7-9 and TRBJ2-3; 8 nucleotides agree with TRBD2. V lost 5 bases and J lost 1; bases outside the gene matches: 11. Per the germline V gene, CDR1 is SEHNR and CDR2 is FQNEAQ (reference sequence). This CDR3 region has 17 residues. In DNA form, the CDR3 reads TGTGCCAGCAGCGTAAGAACTAGCGGAGGCCGCACAGATACGCAGTATTTT. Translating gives CASSVRTSGGRTDTQYF.

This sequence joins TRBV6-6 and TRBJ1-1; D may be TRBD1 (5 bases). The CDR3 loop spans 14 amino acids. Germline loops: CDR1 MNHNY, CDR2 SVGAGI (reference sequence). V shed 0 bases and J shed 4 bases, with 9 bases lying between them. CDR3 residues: CASSYSQGSTEAFF. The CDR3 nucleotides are TGTGCCAGCAGTTACTCGCAGGGCAGCACTGAAGCTTTCTTT.

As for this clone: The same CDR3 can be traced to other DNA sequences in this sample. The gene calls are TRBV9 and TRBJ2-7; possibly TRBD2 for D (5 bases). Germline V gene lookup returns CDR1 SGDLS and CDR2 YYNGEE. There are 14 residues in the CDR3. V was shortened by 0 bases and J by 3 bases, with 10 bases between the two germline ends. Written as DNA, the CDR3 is TGTGCCAGCAGCGTAGGAGACCGGGACTACGAGCAGTACTTC. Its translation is CASSVGDRDYEQYF. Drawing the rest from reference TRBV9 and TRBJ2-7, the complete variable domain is DSGVTQTPKHLITATGQRVTLRCSPRSGDLSVYWYQQSLDQGLQFLIQYYNGEERAKGNILERFSAQQFPDLHSELNLSSLELGDSALYFCASSVGDRDYEQYFGPGTRLTVT.

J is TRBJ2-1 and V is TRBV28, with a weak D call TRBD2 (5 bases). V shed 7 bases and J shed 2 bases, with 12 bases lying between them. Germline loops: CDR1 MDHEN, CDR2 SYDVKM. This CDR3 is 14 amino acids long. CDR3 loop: CASTEGDPYNEQFF. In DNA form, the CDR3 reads TGTGCCAGCACCGAGGGAGACCCCTACAATGAGCAGTTCTTC.

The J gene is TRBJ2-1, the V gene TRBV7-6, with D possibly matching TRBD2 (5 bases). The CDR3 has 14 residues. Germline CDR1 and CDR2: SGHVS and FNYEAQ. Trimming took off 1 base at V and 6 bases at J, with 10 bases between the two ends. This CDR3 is CASSLGEYPNEQFF. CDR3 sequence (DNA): TGTGCCAGCAGCTTAGGGGAGTATCCCAATGAGCAGTTCTTC.

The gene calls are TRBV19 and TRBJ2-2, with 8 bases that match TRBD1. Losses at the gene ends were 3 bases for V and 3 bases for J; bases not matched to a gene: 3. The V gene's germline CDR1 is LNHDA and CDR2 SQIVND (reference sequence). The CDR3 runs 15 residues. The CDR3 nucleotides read TGTGCCAGTAGTATGCAGGGGGCAGACACCGGGGAGCTGTTTTTT. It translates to CASSMQGADTGELFF. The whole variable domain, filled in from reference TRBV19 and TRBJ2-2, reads DGGITQSPKYLFRKEGQNVTLSCEQNLNHDAMYWYRQDPGQGLRLIYYSQIVNDFQKGDIAEGYSVSREKKESFPLTVTSAQKNPTAFYLCASSMQGADTGELFFGEGSRLTVL.

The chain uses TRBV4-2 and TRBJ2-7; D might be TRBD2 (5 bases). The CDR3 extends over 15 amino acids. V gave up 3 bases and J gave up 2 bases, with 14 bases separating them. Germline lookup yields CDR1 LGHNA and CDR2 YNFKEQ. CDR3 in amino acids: CASSHEIGLPYEQYF. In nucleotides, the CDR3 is TGTGCCAGCAGCCATGAAATCGGACTTCCCTACGAGCAGTACTTC.

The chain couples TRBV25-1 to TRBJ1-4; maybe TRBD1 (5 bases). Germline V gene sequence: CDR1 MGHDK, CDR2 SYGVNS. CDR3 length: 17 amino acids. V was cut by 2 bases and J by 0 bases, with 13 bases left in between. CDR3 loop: CASSEGGLRATNEKLFF. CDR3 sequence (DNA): TGTGCCAGCAGTGAAGGGGGACTCCGTGCAACTAATGAAAAACTGTTTTTT.

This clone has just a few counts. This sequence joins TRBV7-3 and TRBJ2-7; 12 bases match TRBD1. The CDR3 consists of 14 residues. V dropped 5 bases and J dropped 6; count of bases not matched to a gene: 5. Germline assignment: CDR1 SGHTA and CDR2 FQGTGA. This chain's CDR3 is CASSKGQGAPEQYF. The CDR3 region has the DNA TGTGCCAGCAGCAAGGGACAGGGGGCGCCCGAGCAGTACTTC.

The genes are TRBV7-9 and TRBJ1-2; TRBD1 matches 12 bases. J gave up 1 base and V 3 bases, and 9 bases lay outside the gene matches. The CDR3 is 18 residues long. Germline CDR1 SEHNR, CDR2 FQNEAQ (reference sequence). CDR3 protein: CASSLKGTGGNFNYGYTF. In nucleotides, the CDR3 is TGTGCCAGCAGCTTGAAGGGGACAGGGGGCAATTTTAACTATGGCTACACCTTC.

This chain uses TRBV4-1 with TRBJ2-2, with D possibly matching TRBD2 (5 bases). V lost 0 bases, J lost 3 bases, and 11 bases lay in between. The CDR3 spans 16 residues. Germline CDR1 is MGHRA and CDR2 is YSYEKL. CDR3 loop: CASSQEVARDTGELFF. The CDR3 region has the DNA TGCGCCAGCAGCCAAGAGGTAGCGCGGGACACCGGGGAGCTGTTTTTT.